These T cell receptor beta chains were read from a single sample in a study of cytomegalovirus exposure and HLA in healthy donors. The assay was immunoSEQ multiplex PCR, and TCRdb's table has in-frame clones only and misses some. The sample has 150,000 to 200,000 clones; over 75% are singletons. Sequencing used PBMCs. The receptor source for this set is a female donor in good health and CMV-seronegative. CDR3s include the opening cysteine and the closing phenylalanine or tryptophan. D genes are given only for firm matches.

v_call	j_call	d_call	cdr3_aa
TRBV7-2	TRBJ2-3	NA	CASSLASTPSTDTQYF
TRBV27	TRBJ2-7	TRBD2	CASSFSSSGLYEQYF
TRBV6-1	NA	NA	CASSAGTRGNEQYF
TRBV29-1	TRBJ2-7	TRBD2	CSVVFSGTSTYEQYF
TRBV7-8	TRBJ2-2	NA	CASSLAGGMTHTGELFF
TRBV7-6	TRBJ2-3	TRBD2	CASSLSASGVGSTDTQYF
TRBV19	TRBJ2-1	NA	CASSIGGLAVEQFF
TRBV28	TRBJ1-1	NA	CASSASRDSAFF
TRBV27	TRBJ1-2	NA	CASSFRQNYGYTF
TRBV5-8	TRBJ1-4	NA	CASSLDLNIQGGKLFF
TRBV2	TRBJ2-2	NA	CASSGFLLTQGRGTGELFF
TRBV7-9	TRBJ1-4	TRBD1	CASSLYLGTGGHELFF
TRBV7-2	TRBJ1-3	TRBD1	CASSTTGGSSGNTIYF
TRBV28	TRBJ1-2	NA	CASSLFSGGYTF
TRBV5-4	TRBJ1-2	NA	CASSLGYGGSRGYTF
TRBV7-2	TRBJ1-2	NA	CASSLDGNYGYTF
TRBV5-8	TRBJ1-1	NA	CASSPDSAEAFF
TRBV28	TRBJ2-7	NA	CASSLGALRGAAYEQYF
TRBV10-3	TRBJ1-1	TRBD1	CAISHPLTGAEAFF
TRBV18	TRBJ2-5	TRBD2	CASSLSGAQETQYF
TRBV29-1	TRBJ2-1	NA	CSPERGNEQFF
TRBV19	TRBJ1-2	TRBD1	CASREGPGGTGGGGYTF
TRBV5-1	TRBJ1-1	NA	CASRTGTSALNTEAFF
TRBV28	TRBJ2-1	TRBD1	CASSSQTGVYNEQFF
TRBV6-5	TRBJ2-2	NA	CASTTGPGVTGELFF
TRBV7-9	TRBJ1-1	TRBD1	CASSLGKQGTNAEAFF
TRBV6-5	TRBJ2-7	TRBD1	CASSPRTGTYEQYF
TRBV5-8	TRBJ2-7	TRBD1	CASSPGTGGSYEQYF
TRBV6-5	TRBJ2-1	NA	CASSYPTGNEQFF
TRBV5-1	TRBJ2-3	TRBD1	CASSDEGQGIDTQYF
TRBV18	TRBJ1-4	NA	CASSLSSANEKLFF
TRBV7-2	TRBJ1-6	NA	CASSFGLMDSPLHF
TRBV7-9	TRBJ1-6	NA	CASSLSSPLHF
TRBV5-6	TRBJ2-1	TRBD2	CASTSEGLAIYNEQFF
TRBV28	TRBJ1-3	NA	CASSLTFGEFTGNTIYF
TRBV10-3	TRBJ2-7	TRBD1	CAISDIRDRAREQYF
TRBV29-1	TRBJ1-1	NA	CSVEGQGSTEAFF
TRBV6-5	TRBJ2-2	NA	CASSYSNGDYTGELFF
TRBV20-1	TRBJ1-2	TRBD1	CSASPGQGYTF
TRBV4-1	TRBJ2-1	TRBD1	CASSQPRDRANEQFF
TRBV9	TRBJ2-1	TRBD2	CASSAGLAGSSYNEQFF
TRBV5-1	TRBJ1-1	TRBD1	CASNRQGTTEAFF
TRBV27	TRBJ2-2	TRBD2	CASSGGTSGSTDTGELFF
TRBV15	TRBJ2-3	TRBD1	CATSSRTGRTDTQYF
TRBV7-8	TRBJ2-5	TRBD1	CASSFAGTGIQETQYF
TRBV5-1	TRBJ2-7	NA	CASSLDATTVGQYF
TRBV30	TRBJ2-3	TRBD2	CACQPGTSGGANTQYF
TRBV2	TRBJ2-4	NA	CASSDRLAKNIQYF
TRBV1	TRBJ2-2	NA	CTSSDSASGSFTGELFF
TRBV19	TRBJ2-3	NA	CASSIGSGTDTQYF
TRBV7-2	TRBJ1-2	NA	CASSLVYDGYTF
TRBV5-6	TRBJ1-1	TRBD1	CASSIPGQMNTEAFF
TRBV28	TRBJ2-3	NA	CASSTSGARGTDTQYF
TRBV5-6	TRBJ2-5	TRBD2	CASSLAGAGGVETQYF
TRBV19	TRBJ1-2	TRBD1	CASTLILNRGMNYGYTF
TRBV2	TRBJ2-1	TRBD2	CARGGLAGYNEQFF
TRBV5-1	TRBJ2-2	NA	CASSSHGGDTGELFF